The clone carrying this TCR beta chain was observed a handful of times. The data are from a study of response to subunit inactivated influenza vaccine. TCRdb analysed the RT-PCR reads with MiXCR anew, one entry per CDR3 protein. The profile shows hundreds of thousands of distinct CDR3 sequences, 12% to 15% of them singletons. V was pared by 4 bases and J by 1 base, with 4 bases between. The CDR3 covers 12 residues. Germline CDR1 and CDR2: SQVTM and ANQGSEA. The chain combines TRBV29-1 with TRBJ2-2; no clear D. The material sequenced was PBMCs from blood, taken 14 to 15 days before vaccination. The TCR sequence derives from a middle-aged man who received an inactivated influenza vaccine. The CDR3 protein is CSVGLNTGELFF. The CDR3 region has the DNA TGCAGCGTTGGACTGAACACCGGGGAGCTGTTTTTT.